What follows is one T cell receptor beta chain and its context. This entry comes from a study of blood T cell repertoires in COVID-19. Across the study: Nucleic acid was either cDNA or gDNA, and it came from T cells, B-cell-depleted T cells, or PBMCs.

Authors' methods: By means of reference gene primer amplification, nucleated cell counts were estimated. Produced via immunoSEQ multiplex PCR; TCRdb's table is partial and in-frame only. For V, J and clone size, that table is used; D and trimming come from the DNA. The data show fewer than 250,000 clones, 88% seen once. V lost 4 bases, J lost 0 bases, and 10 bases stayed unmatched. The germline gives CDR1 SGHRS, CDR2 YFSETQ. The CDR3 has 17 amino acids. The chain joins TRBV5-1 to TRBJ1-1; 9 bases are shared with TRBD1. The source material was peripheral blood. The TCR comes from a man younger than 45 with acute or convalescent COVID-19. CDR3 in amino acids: CASSEDRGFFMNTEAFF. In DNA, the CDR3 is TGCGCCAGCAGCGAGGACAGGGGTTTCTTCATGAACACTGAAGCTTTCTTT.